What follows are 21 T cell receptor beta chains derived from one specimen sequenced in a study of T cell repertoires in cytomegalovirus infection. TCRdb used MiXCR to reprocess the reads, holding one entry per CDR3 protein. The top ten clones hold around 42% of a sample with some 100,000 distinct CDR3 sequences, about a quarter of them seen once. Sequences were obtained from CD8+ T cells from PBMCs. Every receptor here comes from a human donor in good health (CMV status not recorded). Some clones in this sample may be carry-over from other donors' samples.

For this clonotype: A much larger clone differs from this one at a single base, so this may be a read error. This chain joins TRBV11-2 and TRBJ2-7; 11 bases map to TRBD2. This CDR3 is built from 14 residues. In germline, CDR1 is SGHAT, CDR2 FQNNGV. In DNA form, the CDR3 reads TGTACCAGCAGCTCACGGACTAGCGGGTTCGAGCAGTACTTC. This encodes CTSSSRTSGFEQYF.

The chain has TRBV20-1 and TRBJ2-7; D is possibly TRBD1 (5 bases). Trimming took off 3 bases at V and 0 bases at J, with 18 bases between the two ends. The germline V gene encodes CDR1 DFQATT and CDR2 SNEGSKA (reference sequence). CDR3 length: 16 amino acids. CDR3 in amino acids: CSARGLDIMNSYEQYF. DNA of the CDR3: TGCAGTGCTAGGGGATTGGACATTATGAACTCCTACGAGCAGTACTTC.

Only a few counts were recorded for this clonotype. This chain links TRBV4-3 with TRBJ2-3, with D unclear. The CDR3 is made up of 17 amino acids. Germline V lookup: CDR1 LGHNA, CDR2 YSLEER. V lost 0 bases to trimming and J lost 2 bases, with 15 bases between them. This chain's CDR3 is CASSQDYGFESTDTQYF. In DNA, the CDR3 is TGCGCCAGCAGCCAAGATTACGGATTCGAATCCACAGATACGCAGTATTTT.

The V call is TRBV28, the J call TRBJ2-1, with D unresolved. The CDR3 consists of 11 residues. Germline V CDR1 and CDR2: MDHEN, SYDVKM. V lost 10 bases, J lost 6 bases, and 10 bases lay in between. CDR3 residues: CANGPANEQFF. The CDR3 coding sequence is TGTGCCAACGGCCCGGCCAATGAGCAGTTCTTC.

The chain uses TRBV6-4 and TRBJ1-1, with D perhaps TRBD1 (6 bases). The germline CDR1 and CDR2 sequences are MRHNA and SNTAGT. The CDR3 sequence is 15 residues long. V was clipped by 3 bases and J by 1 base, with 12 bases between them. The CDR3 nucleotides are TGTGCCAGCAGTGAGGGACACGAGGAGAACACTGAAGCTTTCTTT. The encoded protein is CASSEGHEENTEAFF.

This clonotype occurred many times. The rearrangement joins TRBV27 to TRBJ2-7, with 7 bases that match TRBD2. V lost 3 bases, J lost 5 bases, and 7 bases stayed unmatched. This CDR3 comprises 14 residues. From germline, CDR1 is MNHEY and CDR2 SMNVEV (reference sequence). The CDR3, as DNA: TGTGCCAGCAGTTTCCCTGGGACTATCCACGAGCAGTACTTC. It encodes CASSFPGTIHEQYF.

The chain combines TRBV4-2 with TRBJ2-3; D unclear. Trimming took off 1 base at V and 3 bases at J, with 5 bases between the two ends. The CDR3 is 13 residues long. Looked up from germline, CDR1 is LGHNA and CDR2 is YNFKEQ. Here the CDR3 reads CASSQVGTDTQYF. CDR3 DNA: TGTGCCAGCAGCCAAGTGGGGACAGATACGCAGTATTTT.

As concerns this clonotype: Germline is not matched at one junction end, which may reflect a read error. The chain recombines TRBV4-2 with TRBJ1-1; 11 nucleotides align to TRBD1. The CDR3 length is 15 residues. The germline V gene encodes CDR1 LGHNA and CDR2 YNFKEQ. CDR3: CANSRTGGAGTEAFF. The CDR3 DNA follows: TGTGCCAACAGCCGGACAGGGGGCGCGGGCACTGAAGCTTTCTTT.

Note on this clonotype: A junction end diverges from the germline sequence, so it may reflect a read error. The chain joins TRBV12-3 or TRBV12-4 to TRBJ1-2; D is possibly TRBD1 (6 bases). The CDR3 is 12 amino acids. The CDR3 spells CASSPSRDTQPF. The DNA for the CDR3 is TGTGCCAGCAGTCCCTCGCGGGACACACAACCCTTC.

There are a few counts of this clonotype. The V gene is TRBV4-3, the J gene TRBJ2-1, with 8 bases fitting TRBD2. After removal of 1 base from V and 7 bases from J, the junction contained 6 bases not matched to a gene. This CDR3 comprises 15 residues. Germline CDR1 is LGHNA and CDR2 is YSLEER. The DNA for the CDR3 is TGCGCCAGCAGCCAAGCCGAGGCGGGGGGTAATGAGCAGTTCTTC. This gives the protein CASSQAEAGGNEQFF.

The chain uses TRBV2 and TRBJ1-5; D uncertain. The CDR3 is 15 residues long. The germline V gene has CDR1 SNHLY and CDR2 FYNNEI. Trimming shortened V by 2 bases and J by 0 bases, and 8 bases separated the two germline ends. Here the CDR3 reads CASSETVTSNQPQHF. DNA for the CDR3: TGTGCCAGCAGTGAAACCGTTACTAGCAATCAGCCCCAGCATTTT.

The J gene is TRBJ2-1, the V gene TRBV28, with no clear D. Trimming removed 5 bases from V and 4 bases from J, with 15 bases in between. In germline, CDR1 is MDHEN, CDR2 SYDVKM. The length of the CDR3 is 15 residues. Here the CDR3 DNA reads TGTGCCAGCAGTCCCAGGACGGAAAGATACAATGAGCAGTTCTTC. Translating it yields CASSPRTERYNEQFF.

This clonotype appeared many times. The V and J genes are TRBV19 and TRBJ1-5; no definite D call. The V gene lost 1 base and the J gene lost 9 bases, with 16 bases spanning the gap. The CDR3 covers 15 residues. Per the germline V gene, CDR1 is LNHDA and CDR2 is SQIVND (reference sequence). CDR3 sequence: CASSIGVATGGPQHF. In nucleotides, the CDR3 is TGTGCCAGTAGTATAGGGGTAGCGACCGGTGGGCCCCAGCATTTT.

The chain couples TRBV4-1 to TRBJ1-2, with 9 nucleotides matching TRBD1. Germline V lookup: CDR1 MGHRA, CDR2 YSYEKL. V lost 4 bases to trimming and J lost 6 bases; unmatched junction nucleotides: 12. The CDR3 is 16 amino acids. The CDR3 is CASSRGGDREDHGYTF. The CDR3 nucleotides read TGCGCCAGCAGCCGCGGCGGGGACAGGGAAGACCATGGCTACACCTTC.

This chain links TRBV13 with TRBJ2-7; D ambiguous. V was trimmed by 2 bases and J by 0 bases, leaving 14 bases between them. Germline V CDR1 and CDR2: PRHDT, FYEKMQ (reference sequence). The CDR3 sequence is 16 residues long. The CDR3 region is CASSLTSGPSSYEQYF. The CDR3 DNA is TGTGCCAGCAGCTTAACTTCGGGCCCAAGCTCCTACGAGCAGTACTTC.

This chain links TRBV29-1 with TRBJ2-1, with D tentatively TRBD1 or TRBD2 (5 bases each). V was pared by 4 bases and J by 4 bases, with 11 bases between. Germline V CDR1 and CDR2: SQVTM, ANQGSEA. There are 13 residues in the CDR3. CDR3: CSVVPWGYNEQFF. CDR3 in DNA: TGCAGCGTTGTTCCGTGGGGGTACAATGAGCAGTTCTTC.

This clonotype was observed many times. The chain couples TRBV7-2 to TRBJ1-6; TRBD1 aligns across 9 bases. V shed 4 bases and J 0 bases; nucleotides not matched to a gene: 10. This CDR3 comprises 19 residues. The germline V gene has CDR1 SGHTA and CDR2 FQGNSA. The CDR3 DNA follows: TGTGCCAGCAGCTCCACATCCGGGACAGGGAGCTCCTATAATTCACCCCTCCACTTT. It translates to CASSSTSGTGSSYNSPLHF.

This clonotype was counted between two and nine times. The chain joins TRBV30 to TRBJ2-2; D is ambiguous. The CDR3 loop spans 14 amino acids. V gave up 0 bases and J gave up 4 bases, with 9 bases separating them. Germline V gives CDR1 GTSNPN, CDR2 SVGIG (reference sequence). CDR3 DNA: TGTGCCTGGAGTGTAGGCACAAGCACCGGGGAGCTGTTTTTT. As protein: CAWSVGTSTGELFF.

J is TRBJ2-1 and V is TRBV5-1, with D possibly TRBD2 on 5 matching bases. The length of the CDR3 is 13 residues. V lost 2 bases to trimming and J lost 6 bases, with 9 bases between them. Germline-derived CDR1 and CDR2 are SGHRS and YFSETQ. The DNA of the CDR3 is TGCGCCAGCAGCTTAACTAGATCCAATGAGCAGTTCTTC. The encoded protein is CASSLTRSNEQFF. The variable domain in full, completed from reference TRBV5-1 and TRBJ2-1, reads KAGVTQTPRYLIKTRGQQVTLSCSPISGHRSVSWYQQTPGQGLQFLFEYFSETQRNKGNFPGRFSGRQFSNSRSEMNVSTLELGDSALYLCASSLTRSNEQFFGPGTRLTVL.

CDR3 nucleotides: TGTGCCAGCAGCTTTACTTATGCCGGGCAAGAGACCCAGTACTTC. Translation: CASSFTYAGQETQYF. The V and J genes are TRBV5-5 and TRBJ2-5; D unresolved. This CDR3 has 15 amino acids. Trimming removed 2 bases from V and 2 bases from J, with 13 bases in between. Germline V gene data show CDR1 as SGHKS and CDR2 as YYEKEE (reference sequence).

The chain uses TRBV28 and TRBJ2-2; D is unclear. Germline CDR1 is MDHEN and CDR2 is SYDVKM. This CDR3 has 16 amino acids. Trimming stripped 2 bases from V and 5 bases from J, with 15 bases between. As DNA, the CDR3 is TGTGCCAGCAGTTTAGGCGGATACGTCTGGACCGGGGAGCTGTTTTTT. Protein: CASSLGGYVWTGELFF.